A single sample gave rise to the 2 T cell receptor beta chains below, sequenced in a study of CD8 T cells in Susac syndrome. The authors reverse transcribed roughly 0.5 to 1 ug RNA with random hexamers. TCRdb redid the calling of the immunoSEQ multiplex PCR reads with MiXCR, one entry per CDR3 protein. The sample includes 85,000 to 95,000 distinct CDR3 sequences, about 95% of them seen just once. Material for sequencing was CD4+ T cells from PBMCs. These receptors all come from a human donor with Susac syndrome.

CDR3 sequence (DNA): TGCAGTGCTAGGGGACAGGGGGCCTCCTACAATGAGCAGTTCTTC. This codes for CSARGQGASYNEQFF. This chain uses TRBV20-1 with TRBJ2-1; 12 bases agree with TRBD1. CDR3 length equals 15 residues. V trimming: 3 bases; J trimming: 0 bases; junction bases outside the gene matches: 0. Germline CDR1 is DFQATT and CDR2 is SNEGSKA (reference sequence).

The chain carries TRBV4-2 and TRBJ2-4; 7 bases are a match to TRBD2. This CDR3 is built from 16 residues. The junction had 3 bases not matched to a gene; V was cut back by 1 base and J by 0 bases. The germline V gene encodes CDR1 LGHNA and CDR2 YNFKEQ. Written as DNA, the CDR3 is TGTGCCAGCAGCCAAGCGGGGGGTTTAGCCAAAAACATTCAGTACTTC. This codes for CASSQAGGLAKNIQYF.